This TCR beta chain was retrieved from a study of blood T cell repertoires in COVID-19. Study information: Italy, Spain and the United States were the sources of the convalescent and acute COVID-19 samples. Sources were T cells, B-cell-depleted T cells, or PBMCs; the material itself was cDNA or gDNA.

Looked up from germline, CDR1 is MRHNA and CDR2 is SNTAGT. The CDR3 has 14 amino acids. Trimming stripped 4 bases from V and 1 base from J, with 7 bases between. Methods used by the authors: The authors estimated nucleated cell counts from reference gene primer amplification. Here immunoSEQ multiplex PCR was the method, and the copy in TCRdb shows in-frame clones only, minus some. Clone size and V and J calls were adopted from that table, with D and trimming inferred from the DNA. The profile covers about 72,000 clones, with over 75% appearing a single time and about 11% taken by the ten largest. Sequencing was performed on peripheral blood. The TCR was taken from a man between 65 and 85 years old with active or convalescent COVID-19. The J gene is TRBJ2-2, the V gene TRBV6-4; D is unresolved. CDR3 residues: CASSGEENTGELFF. Here the CDR3 DNA reads TGTGCCAGCAGTGGAGAGGAGAACACCGGGGAGCTGTTTTTT.